This is a list of T cell receptor beta chains from one sample in a study of naive and memory T cell subsets. TCRdb reanalysed the UMI-ligation and nested PCR reads using MiXCR and keeps one entry per CDR3 protein. The data hold roughly 100,000 distinct CDR3 sequences, with about 14% observed a single time. Sequencing was carried out using naive CD8+ T cells from blood. These receptors were obtained from a human donor in good health. CDR3s include the opening cysteine and the closing phenylalanine or tryptophan. D genes are given only for firm matches. Clone sizes are given selectively: once, few, many, or a class where the clone is expanded.

v_gene	abundance	j_gene	d_gene	CDR3nt	CDR3aa
TRBV4-1	NA	TRBJ2-1	TRBD2	TGCGCCAGCAGCGGCCCTTCGGGGGGTGACTACAATGAGCAGTTCTTC	CASSGPSGGDYNEQFF
TRBV30	few	TRBJ2-7	TRBD1	TGTGCCTGGAGTGCCGGACAGGGGTACGAGCAGTACTTC	CAWSAGQGYEQYF
TRBV7-7	NA	TRBJ2-5	TRBD2	TGTGCCAGCAGCTCCCGACTAGCGGGGGGTAGCGAGACCCAGTACTTC	CASSSRLAGGSETQYF
TRBV27	few	TRBJ2-3	TRBD2	TGTGCCAGCAGTGAGGCGGGGGGGCCGGTAGATACGCAGTATTTT	CASSEAGGPVDTQYF
TRBV2	NA	TRBJ2-2	TRBD1	TGTGCCAGCAGCATGACAGGGGGCGGTATTGGGAACACCGGGGAGCTGTTTTTT	CASSMTGGGIGNTGELFF
TRBV28	NA	TRBJ2-2	NA	TGTGCCAGCAGCGCGACAATCAACGGGGAGCTGTTTTTT	CASSATINGELFF
TRBV27	few	TRBJ1-4	NA	TGTGCCAGCAGTTTAGTTTACCCAACTAATGAAAAACTGTTTTTT	CASSLVYPTNEKLFF
TRBV7-6	many	TRBJ2-7	NA	TGTGCCAGCAGCTTAGTGTTGGACCCGAACTCCTACGAGCAGTACTTC	CASSLVLDPNSYEQYF
TRBV20-1	few	TRBJ1-5	NA	TGCAGTGCTAGGGAGGGAACTAATAATCAGCCCCAGCATTTT	CSAREGTNNQPQHF
TRBV4-3	many	TRBJ1-3	NA	TGCGCCAGCAGCACGGACGAGACGGGTGGAAACACCATATATTTT	CASSTDETGGNTIYF
TRBV7-6	NA	TRBJ2-1	TRBD1	TGTGCCAGCAGCGCGACAGGGGGGGCCTACAATGAGCAGTTCTTC	CASSATGGAYNEQFF
TRBV6-2/TRBV6-3	NA	TRBJ2-6	TRBD2	TGTGCCAGCAGTATGACTAGCGGCCGATACTCTGGGGCCAACGTCCTGACTTTC	CASSMTSGRYSGANVLTF
TRBV7-2	NA	TRBJ2-7	TRBD1	TGTGCCAGCAGTCCCCCGGACAGGGTCCACGAGCAGTACTTC	CASSPPDRVHEQYF
TRBV4-3	NA	TRBJ2-1	TRBD1	TGCGCCAGCAGCCAAGATCGGACAGGGTACAATGAGCAGTTCTTC	CASSQDRTGYNEQFF
TRBV20-1	few	TRBJ2-7	NA	TGCAGTGCTAGAGTCGTCCGGGACGGCTACGAGCAGTACTTC	CSARVVRDGYEQYF
TRBV28	NA	TRBJ2-7	NA	TGTGCCAGCAGTGGGTCAGAAAGCTCCTACGAGCAGTACTTC	CASSGSESSYEQYF
TRBV6-2/TRBV6-3	NA	TRBJ2-3	TRBD1	TGTGCCAGCACCTGGGACAGGACCACAGATACGCAGTATTTT	CASTWDRTTDTQYF
TRBV4-2	NA	TRBJ1-4	NA	TGTGCCAGCAGCCAAGTGGTCAACTTTAATGAAAAACTGTTTTTT	CASSQVVNFNEKLFF
TRBV6-6	many	TRBJ1-2	NA	TGTGCCAGCAGGGACCCATATGGCTACACCTTC	CASRDPYGYTF
TRBV7-7	NA	TRBJ1-5	NA	TGTGCCAGCAGCTTAGAAGAGGGGAGTAATCAGCCCCAGCATTTT	CASSLEEGSNQPQHF
TRBV7-9	few	TRBJ1-3	TRBD1	TGTGCCAGTGTGACAGGGGCTGGAAACACCATATATTTT	CASVTGAGNTIYF
TRBV11-2	many	TRBJ2-1	TRBD2	TGTGCCAGCAGCTTAACTAGCGGGAGCCACGGGGAGCAGTTCTTC	CASSLTSGSHGEQFF
TRBV7-9	few	TRBJ2-3	TRBD2	TGTGCCAGCAGCTTAGCGGCGGGGGAGCCCACAGATACGCAGTATTTT	CASSLAAGEPTDTQYF
TRBV7-9	NA	TRBJ1-4	NA	TGTGCCAGCACCAATTGGTCAGAGGAAAAACTGTTTTTT	CASTNWSEEKLFF
TRBV28	NA	TRBJ1-5	NA	TGTGCCAGCAGTTTAGTTTTGGATCAGCCCCAGCATTTT	CASSLVLDQPQHF
TRBV4-3	NA	TRBJ2-3	NA	TGCGCCAGCAGCCAACACGGACGGGGCCAAGATACGCAGTATTTT	CASSQHGRGQDTQYF
TRBV5-6	many	TRBJ2-1	NA	TGTGCCAGCAGCAACAGGGAGAATGAGCAGTTCTTC	CASSNRENEQFF
TRBV12-3/TRBV12-4	NA	TRBJ2-7	NA	TGTGCCAGCAGTTCCGCCGGGACACCAATCTACGAGCAGTACTTC	CASSSAGTPIYEQYF
TRBV29-1	many	TRBJ1-2	NA	TGCAGCGTTGAAGATAGAGCGGGGAACTATGGCTACACCTTC	CSVEDRAGNYGYTF
TRBV28	many	TRBJ2-3	NA	TGTGCCAGCAGTCCCTCTCACACAGATACGCAGTATTTT	CASSPSHTDTQYF
TRBV4-2	NA	TRBJ2-3	NA	TGTGCCAGCAGCCAAGAAACTAGCACAGATACGCAGTATTTT	CASSQETSTDTQYF
TRBV6-2/TRBV6-3	NA	TRBJ2-2	TRBD2	TGTGCCAGCAGTCCAGGACTAGCGGGAGTGGCCGGGGAGCTGTTTTTT	CASSPGLAGVAGELFF
TRBV12-3/TRBV12-4	many	TRBJ1-4	TRBD1	TGTGCCAGCAGTGTTACTCAGAGGGGGCCTGAAAAACTGTTTTTT	CASSVTQRGPEKLFF
TRBV7-9	once	TRBJ2-7	NA	TGTGCCAGCAGCTTATCCGAGAGGACTTACGAGCAGTACTTC	CASSLSERTYEQYF
TRBV24-1	NA	TRBJ2-1	NA	TGTGCCACCAGTGATTTGTCCGAACCCGACAATGAGCAGTTCTTC	CATSDLSEPDNEQFF
TRBV29-1	few	TRBJ2-3	NA	TGCAGCGTTGTTCGTCGAAGAGGACCCACCGAGGCAGATACGCAGTATTTT	CSVVRRRGPTEADTQYF
TRBV5-4	few	TRBJ2-7	NA	TGTGCCAGCAGCTTGGGCACGGACTCAGGAACCTACGAGCAGTACTTC	CASSLGTDSGTYEQYF
TRBV3-1	few	TRBJ2-1	TRBD1	TGTGCCAGCAGCCACGGGAAGGGGGCCCTATACAATGAGCAGTTCTTC	CASSHGKGALYNEQFF
TRBV7-7	NA	TRBJ2-1	NA	TGTGCTAGCAGCTTGCACAGGGACAATGAGCAGTTCTTC	CASSLHRDNEQFF
TRBV7-9	NA	TRBJ2-1	TRBD2	TGTGCCAGCAGTCCAACTAGCGCTGAGCAGTTCTTC	CASSPTSAEQFF
TRBV12-3/TRBV12-4	few	TRBJ2-7	NA	TGTGCCAGCAGTTTAGAAGGGGCCGAGCAGTACTTC	CASSLEGAEQYF
TRBV6-2/TRBV6-3	NA	TRBJ1-5	NA	TGTGCCAGCAGTTACTCGCAGGGCTTTTATCAGCCCCAGCATTTT	CASSYSQGFYQPQHF
TRBV4-3	NA	TRBJ2-1	NA	TGCGCCAGCAGCCAAGAAGTAGTTGATGAGCAGTTCTTC	CASSQEVVDEQFF
TRBV2	NA	TRBJ2-7	TRBD1	TGTGCCAGCAGAGGGGACAGGGAAACGGGCTCCTACGAGCAGTACTTC	CASRGDRETGSYEQYF
TRBV6-4	few	TRBJ2-5	TRBD1	TGTGCCAGCAGTGAGATGACAGGGGGCCAAGAGACCCAGTACTTC	CASSEMTGGQETQYF
TRBV30	many	TRBJ1-5	TRBD1	TGTGCCTGGAGTGGCGGACAGGGGGGTAATCAGCCCCAGCATTTT	CAWSGGQGGNQPQHF
TRBV4-3	few	TRBJ1-1	NA	TGCGCCAGCAGCCAAGATACAGGCTTTATGAACACTGAAGCTTTCTTT	CASSQDTGFMNTEAFF
TRBV12-5	NA	TRBJ1-5	NA	TGTGCTAGTGGTTTGGTACCAGGGGACACGGGCAATCAGCCCCAGCATTTT	CASGLVPGDTGNQPQHF
TRBV11-3	NA	TRBJ2-1	NA	TGTGCCAGCAGCTTAGATGACGGCAGGTACAATGAGCAGTTCTTC	CASSLDDGRYNEQFF
TRBV4-2	NA	TRBJ1-1	NA	TGTGCCAGTCGGACAGCTCTGAACACTGAAGCTTTCTTT	CASRTALNTEAFF